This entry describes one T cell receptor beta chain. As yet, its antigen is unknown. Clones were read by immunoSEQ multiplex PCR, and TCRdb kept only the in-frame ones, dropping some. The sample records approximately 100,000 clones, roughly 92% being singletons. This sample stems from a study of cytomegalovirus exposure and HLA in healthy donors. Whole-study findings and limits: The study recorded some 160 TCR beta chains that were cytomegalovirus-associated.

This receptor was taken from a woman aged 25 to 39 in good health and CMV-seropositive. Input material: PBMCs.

The CDR3 bases are TGCGCCAGCAGTGAACTTAACAGGAACACTGAAGCTTTCTTT. Translating gives CASSELNRNTEAFF. The gene calls are TRBV10-2 and TRBJ1-1, with D hard to call. Trimming removed 3 bases at V and 1 base at J, with 9 bases between. Per the germline V gene, CDR1 is WSHSY and CDR2 is SAAADI. This CDR3 region has 14 residues.